The 20 T cell receptor beta chains reported below all come from one sample, sequenced in a study of blood T cells in healthy people across ages (dated by TCRdb to the mid-2010s). Libraries were prepared through 5' RACE. This sample was sequenced with an Illumina HiSeq 2500. The second PCR ran for roughly 7 to 11 cycles and used a J-beta primer mix along with a sample-barcoded 5' primer. TCRdb handled the public reads itself, with Q25 trimming in fastp and clone calling in MiXCR, and kept productive beta chains. Each entry is one CDR3 protein sequence, shown with its most common DNA and genes. The sample has 1.5 million to 2 million distinct CDR3 sequences on record, 28% of them singletons. Roughly 8.2% of the sample is held by the ten biggest clonotypes. The sequenced sample consisted of blood. The receptor source for this set is a woman in her 30s in good health.

This clonotype has ten or more counts. The V and J genes are TRBV7-2 and TRBJ2-5; a weak D match, TRBD2 (5 bases). The length of the CDR3 is 13 residues. Germline CDR1 and CDR2: SGHTA and FQGNSA. Trimming shortened V by 4 bases and J by 7 bases, and 13 bases separated the two germline ends. As DNA, the CDR3 is TGTGCCAGCAGCTCCGGACGTCGGGGGACCCAGTACTTC. This gives the protein CASSSGRRGTQYF.

The chain is built from TRBV25-1 and TRBJ1-1; tentatively, D is TRBD1 (5 bases). The CDR3 contains 12 residues. The V gene's germline CDR1 is MGHDK and CDR2 SYGVNS. V was cut by 8 bases and J by 4 bases, with 11 bases left in between. As DNA, the CDR3 is TGTGCCAGCGGAACAGGATCCACTGAAGCTTTCTTT. This translates into CASGTGSTEAFF.

The CDR3 reads CASSQSKGLQETQYF. The CDR3 DNA reads as TGTGCCAGCAGCCAAAGTAAGGGGCTCCAAGAGACCCAGTACTTC. J is TRBJ2-5 and V is TRBV3-1; TRBD1 is a possible D gene (5 bases). This CDR3 is built from 15 residues. Per the germline V gene, CDR1 is LGHDT and CDR2 is YNNKEL (reference sequence). V was shortened by 2 bases and J by 1 base, with 11 bases between the two germline ends.

This clonotype has at least ten counts. The J gene is TRBJ1-2, the V gene TRBV12-3 or TRBV12-4, with 9 bases aligning to TRBD1. V trimming: 6 bases; J trimming: 8 bases; junction bases outside the gene matches: 10. The CDR3 loop spans 14 amino acids. This CDR3 is CASSVRDRVIGYTF. CDR3 nucleotides: TGTGCCAGCAGCGTCCGGGACAGGGTAATCGGCTACACCTTC.

This clonotype was seen at least ten times. The chain combines TRBV4-2 with TRBJ2-6; no clear D gene. The CDR3 loop spans 14 amino acids. Per the germline V gene, CDR1 is LGHNA and CDR2 is YNFKEQ. Trimming removed 7 bases at V and 0 bases at J, with 7 bases between. The CDR3 here is CASTQNSGANVLTF. For the CDR3, the DNA is TGTGCCAGCACCCAGAACTCTGGGGCCAACGTCCTGACTTTC.

This clonotype was observed a few times. The V gene is TRBV7-2, the J gene TRBJ2-1; D is uncertain. The germline gives CDR1 SGHTA, CDR2 FQGNSA. Trimming removed 1 base from V and 4 bases from J, with 8 bases in between. CDR3 length: 14 residues. CDR3 DNA: TGTGCCAGCAGCTTAGAAAGGATATACAATGAGCAGTTCTTC. It translates to CASSLERIYNEQFF.

There are a few counts of this clonotype. This sequence joins TRBV7-2 and TRBJ2-7; 7 nucleotides align to TRBD1. The CDR3 runs to 15 residues. Trimming cost V 5 bases and J 4 bases; bases outside gene matches: 11. Per the germline V gene, CDR1 is SGHTA and CDR2 is FQGNSA. CDR3 region: CASSEDRDVLYEQYF. The DNA for the CDR3 is TGTGCCAGCAGCGAAGACAGGGACGTTCTTTACGAGCAGTACTTC.

This clonotype appeared a few times. The rearrangement uses TRBV7-9 and TRBJ2-1; TRBD2 agrees at 14 bases. Germline CDR1 SEHNR, CDR2 FQNEAQ (reference sequence). The CDR3 is made up of 19 amino acids. V was clipped by 5 bases and J by 9 bases; unmatched bases: 18. The CDR3 DNA follows: TGTGCCAGCAGCCCCGCGGACCGACTAGCGGGGGGGCCGTGGGGTGAGCAGTTCTTC. This codes for CASSPADRLAGGPWGEQFF.

This clonotype was detected only a few times. The chain recombines TRBV12-5 with TRBJ1-2; D is unclear. Trimming stripped 4 bases from V and 4 bases from J, with 16 bases between. The CDR3 is 15 amino acids. Germline assignment: CDR1 LGHNT and CDR2 FRNRAP. The CDR3 sequence is CASGSHRAASYGYTF. CDR3 nucleotide sequence: TGTGCTAGTGGTTCCCATCGGGCAGCCAGCTATGGCTACACCTTC.

The table lists this clonotype with many counts. V usage is TRBV5-1 and J usage is TRBJ2-7; a possible D gene is TRBD2 (5 bases). Per the germline V gene, CDR1 is SGHRS and CDR2 is YFSETQ. The CDR3 contains 12 residues. V dropped 6 bases and J dropped 7 bases, with 14 bases sitting between them. The CDR3 DNA reads TGCGCCAGCACCCAGAGCGGTGGGGAGCAGTACTTC. Translation: CASTQSGGEQYF.

There are many counts of this clonotype. This chain uses TRBV20-1 with TRBJ2-3; 11 positions agree with TRBD2. The CDR3 contains 16 residues. Trimming took 6 bases from V and 4 from J; bases not matched to a gene: 12. Germline CDR1 is DFQATT and CDR2 is SNEGSKA (reference sequence). CDR3 bases: TGCAGTGCCCTTTCCTCGACTAGCGGGATTGCAGATACGCAGTATTTT. Its translation: CSALSSTSGIADTQYF.

The table lists this clonotype with a few counts. The chain couples TRBV29-1 to TRBJ1-6, with TRBD1 identical over 8 bases. CDR3 length equals 13 residues. Germline V gene lookup returns CDR1 SQVTM and CDR2 ANQGSEA. V lost 6 bases, J lost 10 bases, and 8 bases stayed unmatched. In DNA, the CDR3 is TGCAGCGTAAGAGCGACAGGGGACTCACCCCTCCACTTT. It yields the protein CSVRATGDSPLHF.

The chain carries TRBV27 and TRBJ2-7, with D perhaps TRBD1 or TRBD2 (5 bases each). The V end was cut by 5 bases, the J end by 2 bases, with 19 bases between. Germline CDR1 reads MNHEY; CDR2 reads SMNVEV (reference sequence). CDR3 length equals 16 residues. CDR3 sequence reads: CASSGVTRDGPYEQYF. In DNA form, the CDR3 reads TGTGCCAGCAGTGGGGTAACCCGGGACGGACCCTACGAGCAGTACTTC.

This clonotype was picked up many times. This sequence joins TRBV24-1 and TRBJ2-5; D may be TRBD2 (5 bases). Germline V gene sequence: CDR1 KGHDR, CDR2 SFDVKD. The CDR3 runs to 17 residues. Deletions cut 3 bases from V and 0 bases from J, with 16 bases between. The CDR3 region is CATSDSGVREHQETQYF. For the CDR3, the DNA is TGTGCCACCAGTGATAGCGGCGTGAGGGAACACCAAGAGACCCAGTACTTC.

In this sample, this clonotype turned up many times. V is TRBV6-5 and J is TRBJ2-7; 10 bases are a match to TRBD1. Trimming cost V 6 bases and J 4 bases; bases outside gene matches: 3. The CDR3 length is 13 residues. CDR1 is MNHEY, CDR2 SVGAGI, per germline. Here the CDR3 DNA reads TGTGCCAGCAGAAGGGACAGGGGTTACGAGCAGTACTTC. Protein product: CASRRDRGYEQYF.

This clonotype has more than one count but fewer than ten. This chain links TRBV5-1 with TRBJ2-7, with 7 nucleotides matching TRBD2. The better agreement between TRBJ2-5 and the DNA end casts doubt on the J call. This CDR3 spans 13 amino acids. The germline V gene has CDR1 SGHRS and CDR2 YFSETQ. The chain's CDR3 is CASSASGTETQYF. The CDR3 DNA sequence: TGCGCCAGCAGTGCCAGCGGGACGGAGACCCAGTACTTC.

J is TRBJ2-4 and V is TRBV4-1; TRBD1 is a possible D gene (5 bases). The J call may not be correct, given that the DNA end is closer to TRBJ2-7. The CDR3 contains 14 residues. Germline V CDR1 and CDR2: MGHRA, YSYEKL. The CDR3 here is CASSRTQDAYEQYF. The CDR3 DNA is TGCGCCAGCAGCCGCACACAGGACGCCTACGAGCAGTACTTC.

The J gene is TRBJ2-4, the V gene TRBV19; 13 bases agree with TRBD2. The J call could be wrong; TRBJ2-7 is a better fit for the DNA end. Germline loops: CDR1 LNHDA, CDR2 SQIVND (reference sequence). This CDR3 comprises 15 residues. The CDR3 loop is CASRGLAGYFNEQYF. The CDR3 bases are TGTGCCAGTAGGGGACTAGCGGGATACTTCAACGAGCAGTACTTC.

This rearrangement joins TRBV20-1 to TRBJ1-2; D is possibly TRBD1 (6 bases). V was trimmed by 2 bases and J by 6 bases, leaving 10 bases between them. Germline values: CDR1 DFQATT, CDR2 SNEGSKA (reference sequence). The CDR3 is made up of 12 amino acids. CDR3: CSARSGEDGYTF. The CDR3 DNA reads as TGCAGTGCTAGATCAGGGGAGGATGGCTACACCTTC.

The sample holds a few counts of this clonotype. The genes are TRBV20-1 and TRBJ2-3; 7 nucleotides line up with TRBD2. Germline V lookup: CDR1 DFQATT, CDR2 SNEGSKA (reference sequence). J lost 6 bases, V lost 8 bases, and 8 bases had no gene match. The CDR3 is 12 residues long. In DNA form, the CDR3 reads TGCAGTCCAGACGGGGGGAGGGATACGCAGTATTTT. It encodes CSPDGGRDTQYF.